These T cell receptor beta chains were read from a single sample in a study of cytomegalovirus exposure and HLA in healthy donors. Repertoires were generated with immunoSEQ multiplex PCR, while TCRdb's copy carries only in-frame clones and drops some. The table has 150,000 to 170,000 clones, approximately 72% seen once. Sequenced material: PBMCs. These receptors were collected from a man younger than 35 in good health and CMV-seronegative. The CDR3 runs from the conserved cysteine through the conserved F or W. A D gene is named only where the DNA matches it firmly. Clone size appears in some rows only: once, few, many, or a class for an expanded clone.

j_call v_call d_call clone_size cdr3_nt cdr3_aa
TRBJ2-7 TRBV14 . . TGTGCCAGCAGAGGCGTTAGCCCCCAAAGCGAGCAGTACTTC CASRGVSPQSEQYF
TRBJ1-2 TRBV7-9 TRBD1 few TGTGCCAGCAGCTTCGGGGACAGGGATGGCTACACCTTC CASSFGDRDGYTF
TRBJ1-1 TRBV27 TRBD1 . TGTGCCAGCAGTTTGGGTAGTACAGGGGGATACCCCTCGGGGGCTTTCTTT CASSLGSTGGYPSGAFF
TRBJ1-1 TRBV27 TRBD1 . TGTGCCAGCAGTTTATCTGGAGGGGACAGGGTCATGGGGACTGAAGCTTTCTTT CASSLSGGDRVMGTEAFF
TRBJ1-4 TRBV6-1 . once TGTGCCAGCAGTGAAAGGGGAGGGAGTGAAAAACTGTTTTTT CASSERGGSEKLFF
TRBJ2-4 TRBV6-1 TRBD2 . TGTGCCAGCACTCTCGGCGGGAGAGCCAAAAACATTCAGTACTTC CASTLGGRAKNIQYF
TRBJ2-7 TRBV14 TRBD2 . TGTGCCAGCAGCCAAGGGGCACCCTTGACTAGCGCGTCCTACGAGCAGTACTTC CASSQGAPLTSASYEQYF
TRBJ2-5 TRBV7-9 TRBD1 . TGTGCCAGCAGCCTCCCGGACAGGGTTCGAGAGACCCAGTACTTC CASSLPDRVRETQYF
TRBJ1-5 TRBV10-3 . . TGTGCCATCAGTGAGTCAAGAGGGATCAATCAGCCCCAGCATTTT CAISESRGINQPQHF
TRBJ1-4 TRBV4-1 TRBD1 few TGCGCCAGCAGCCAGGGGGACAGAACTAATGAAAAACTGTTTTTT CASSQGDRTNEKLFF
TRBJ1-4 TRBV6-1 TRBD1 few TGTGCCAGCAGCCATCCGGGACAGGGGGATGAAAAACTGTTTTTT CASSHPGQGDEKLFF
TRBJ2-2 TRBV11-3 TRBD2 few TGTGCCAGCAGCTTAGGGCTAGCGGACACCGGGGAGCTGTTTTTT CASSLGLADTGELFF
TRBJ2-5 TRBV7-6 . . TGTGCCAGCAGCATCGGGGGGCAGGGAACGGGAGAGACCCAGTACTTC CASSIGGQGTGETQYF
TRBJ2-7 TRBV9 TRBD2 . TGTGCCAGCAACCTAGCGGGGACGCCCTACGAGCAGTACTTC CASNLAGTPYEQYF
TRBJ1-2 TRBV19 . . TGTGCCAGTAGTATATTTGACGGGGGATTATATGGCTACACCTTC CASSIFDGGLYGYTF
TRBJ1-3 TRBV21-1 . . TGTGCCAGCAGCGCTGTGGACGACAGGGCTCCTGGAAACACCATATATTTT CASSAVDDRAPGNTIYF
TRBJ2-3 TRBV7-2 TRBD1 . TGTGCCAGCAGCTTTACAGGGGGCACAGATACGCAGTATTTT CASSFTGGTDTQYF
TRBJ2-1 TRBV6-5 TRBD1 few TGTGCCAGCAGTTACTCGTCAGGGGGTGGCAATGAGCAGTTCTTC CASSYSSGGGNEQFF
TRBJ2-7 TRBV6-1 TRBD2 few TGTGCCAGTTTGGGACTAGCGTACTCCTACGAGCAGTACTTC CASLGLAYSYEQYF
TRBJ2-2 TRBV10-2 TRBD1 . TGCGCCAGCGATTCGGACAGGGGGGGGACCGGGGAGCTGTTTTTT CASDSDRGGTGELFF
TRBJ2-7 TRBV28 . . TGTGCCAGCAGTCTACAGTTCTCCTACGAGCAGTACTTC CASSLQFSYEQYF
TRBJ2-7 TRBV2 TRBD2 . TGTGCCAGCCTCCCGACTAGCGGAACCTACGAGCAGTACTTC CASLPTSGTYEQYF
TRBJ2-1 TRBV11-2 . . TGTGCCAGCAGCTTTCGACTCCAAAATGAGCAGTTCTTC CASSFRLQNEQFF
TRBJ2-1 TRBV7-6 . once TGTGCCAGCAGCTTAGGTGTAGGGAGTGAGCAGTTCTTC CASSLGVGSEQFF
TRBJ1-2 TRBV4-1 . . TGCGCCAGCAGAACACCTGGGGGCAGGCGCTCGGGCTACACCTTC CASRTPGGRRSGYTF
TRBJ2-3 TRBV7-9 TRBD2 . TGTGCCAGCAGCCGCAGGGGAGGTAGCGGGGGCACAGATACGCAGTATTTT CASSRRGGSGGTDTQYF
TRBJ2-7 TRBV5-8 TRBD2 . TGTGCCAGCAGCACCGGACTAGCGGGGGGTGGGCACGAGCAGTACTTC CASSTGLAGGGHEQYF
TRBJ2-3 TRBV5-1 . . TGCGCCAGCAGCGAACTGGATACGCAGTATTTT CASSELDTQYF
TRBJ2-7 TRBV29-1 TRBD2 few TGCAGCGTTGATCGGGGGGGCAGGCAGTACTTC CSVDRGGRQYF
TRBJ2-4 TRBV4-1 . once TGCGCCAGCAGCCAATTGGTCAGCGGCTTGGCCAAAAACATTCAGTACTTC CASSQLVSGLAKNIQYF
TRBJ2-1 TRBV5-1 . . TGCGCCAGCAGCTTTGCCCCTGCGGGCGGGATGTACCCGAATGAGCAGTTCTTC CASSFAPAGGMYPNEQFF
TRBJ2-7 TRBV4-3 . . TGCGCCAGCAGCCAAGATATGCGGGACCCTTACGAGCAGTACTTC CASSQDMRDPYEQYF
TRBJ2-7 TRBV30 . few TGTGCCTGGAGTGTAGGCCTCGCCAGGGCCTTTTACGAGCAGTACTTC CAWSVGLARAFYEQYF
TRBJ2-7 TRBV13 TRBD2 . TGTGCCAGCAGCTCCCGGACTAGCGGGAGGTTGGGGTACGAGCAGTACTTC CASSSRTSGRLGYEQYF